The 15 T cell receptor beta chains below were found in one sample sequenced in a study of PD-1 blockade in classical Hodgkin lymphoma. The repertoire was sequenced with immunoSEQ multiplex PCR; TCRdb's copy has only in-frame clones and lacks some. Seen here are 95,000 to 100,000 clones, roughly 90% observed once, and the top ten hold 5.5% to 8.5%. After autologous stem cell transplantation all patients relapsed, and prior brentuximab vedotin exposure differed between cohorts. The sample consisted of peripheral blood mononuclear cells (PBMCs), taken before the second cycle of nivolumab. The receptors stem from a human donor with classical Hodgkin lymphoma.

The rearrangement links TRBV18 to TRBJ1-2; tentatively, D is TRBD1 (5 bases). This CDR3 region has 16 residues. Germline values: CDR1 KGHSH, CDR2 LQKENI. Trimming removed 3 bases from V and 4 bases from J, with 18 bases in between. In DNA, the CDR3 is TGTGCCAGCTCACCGGCTGAACAGGAGGGCGGCTATGGCTACACCTTC. It specifies CASSPAEQEGGYGYTF.

The V and J genes are TRBV5-1 and TRBJ2-3, with 11 nucleotides matching TRBD1. CDR1 is SGHRS and CDR2 is YFSETQ in the germline V gene. Unmatched junction bases numbered 1, after V lost 0 bases and J lost 7 bases. The CDR3 runs to 14 residues. CDR3 amino acids: CASSLADRGHTQYF. The CDR3 DNA follows: TGCGCCAGCAGCTTGGCGGACAGGGGGCATACGCAGTATTTT.

The rearrangement uses TRBV30 and TRBJ1-4, with D tentatively TRBD1 (6 bases). V was pared by 2 bases and J by 10 bases, with 11 bases between. CDR3 length: 12 amino acids. Germline V CDR1 and CDR2: GTSNPN, SVGIG (reference sequence). The CDR3 region has the DNA TGTGCCTGGAGTCCCCCGGGGGCAAAACTGTTTTTT. This sequence encodes CAWSPPGAKLFF.

The V gene is TRBV5-4, the J gene TRBJ1-2; D perhaps matches TRBD1 (6 bases). In germline, CDR1 is SGHNT, CDR2 YYREEE (reference sequence). V was trimmed by 2 bases and J by 1 base, leaving 15 bases between them. CDR3 size: 16 residues. The CDR3 sequence: CASSLQGAQYNYGYTF. As DNA, the CDR3 is TGTGCCAGCAGCTTACAGGGAGCGCAGTATAACTATGGCTACACCTTC.

V usage is TRBV2 and J usage is TRBJ1-2; no reliable D call. Germline V CDR1 and CDR2: SNHLY, FYNNEI. This CDR3 has 14 amino acids. Trimming took 4 bases from V and 6 from J, leaving 15 bases between them. CDR3 nucleotide sequence: TGTGCCAGCAGTGCGAGGGTAGCACGTAATGGCTACACCTTC. Encoded protein: CASSARVARNGYTF.

The V and J genes are TRBV7-9 and TRBJ2-3; D remains unclear. V lost 2 bases, J lost 0 bases, and 9 bases lay in between. Germline V gene lookup returns CDR1 SEHNR and CDR2 FQNEAQ (reference sequence). This CDR3 region has 15 residues. The CDR3 sequence: CASSLMAYSTDTQYF. The CDR3 coding sequence is TGTGCCAGCAGCTTAATGGCCTATAGCACAGATACGCAGTATTTT.

With regard to this clone: The DNA is omitted, as the CDR3 cannot be located on it reliably, and the CDR3 follows TCRdb's listing. The chain is built from TRBV19 and TRBJ2-2; the listed D gene, TRBD2, was not tested against the DNA. Germline lookup yields CDR1 LNHDA and CDR2 SQIVND (reference sequence). The CDR3 is 14 amino acids in total, end residues counted. CDR3 amino acids: CASTSDYNTGELFF.

The table lists this clone with a count of one. The J gene is TRBJ1-2, the V gene TRBV21-1; TRBD1, the table's D call, lacks a check against the DNA. TRBV21-1 is a recognized pseudogene. The CDR3 consists of 17 residues. CDR3 DNA: TGTGCCAGCAGCACACGAAAGATAAAGGGGGACAGGGATGGCTACACCTTC. Its protein is CASSTRKIKGDRDGYTF.

The gene calls are TRBV5-4 and TRBJ1-2; no firm D call. Germline V CDR1 and CDR2: SGHNT, YYREEE (reference sequence). Trimming shortened V by 2 bases and J by 2 bases, and 10 bases separated the two germline ends. The CDR3 totals 14 residues. CDR3 nucleotide sequence: TGTGCCAGCAGCTTCGACGGTTCCAACTATGGCTACACCTTC. Translating gives CASSFDGSNYGYTF.

This chain links TRBV9 with TRBJ1-5; D remains unclear. Germline V gives CDR1 SGDLS, CDR2 YYNGEE. Between the trimmed V and J ends, which lost 3 bases and 4 bases, there was a span of 2 bases. CDR3 length equals 11 residues. The CDR3 coding sequence is TGTGCCAGCAGCGAAAATCAGCCCCAGCATTTT. Translating gives CASSENQPQHF.

The chain combines TRBV7-2 with TRBJ1-2; 7 bases are shared with TRBD1. CDR1 and CDR2 (germline): SGHTA, FQGNSA. CDR3 size: 16 residues. The V and J ends lost 1 base and 7 bases, in that order; junction bases with no gene match: 12. In DNA, the CDR3 is TGTGCCAGCAGCTTAGGGAGACAGGGCCAAGGGGGTGGCTACACCTTC. It specifies CASSLGRQGQGGGYTF.

The rearrangement uses TRBV19 and TRBJ1-2, with D hard to call. Trimming stripped 6 bases from V and 4 bases from J, with 12 bases between. This CDR3 comprises 13 residues. Per the germline V gene, CDR1 is LNHDA and CDR2 is SQIVND (reference sequence). The CDR3 loop reads CASREGGIYGYTF. The DNA of the CDR3 is TGTGCCAGTAGGGAAGGCGGAATCTATGGCTACACCTTC.

This chain uses TRBV12-2 with TRBJ1-3; the table's D call TRBD1 went unverified against the DNA. TRBV12-2 corresponds to a pseudogene. This CDR3 is built from 14 residues. The DNA of the CDR3 is TGTGCAAGTCGCTTGTGGCCTTCTGGAAACACCATATATTTT. Translated, it gives CASRLWPSGNTIYF.

V usage is TRBV28 and J usage is TRBJ2-2, with 7 bases lining up with TRBD1. Germline V gives CDR1 MDHEN, CDR2 SYDVKM. V gave up 6 bases and J gave up 0 bases; unmatched junction bases: 1. The CDR3 totals 14 residues. CDR3 bases: TGTGCCAGCAGACAGGGGTCGAACACCGGGGAGCTGTTTTTT. Residues: CASRQGSNTGELFF.

The V call is TRBV18, the J call TRBJ1-4; TRBD1 might be the D (5 bases). There are 15 residues in the CDR3. Germline CDR1 and CDR2: KGHSH and LQKENI. Trimming stripped 2 bases from V and 8 bases from J, with 15 bases between. The CDR3 nucleotides are TGTGCCAGCTCACCAGTTACCGACCCAGGGGAAAAACTGTTTTTT. This sequence encodes CASSPVTDPGEKLFF.